This T cell receptor (beta chain) was captured in a study of blood T cell repertoires in COVID-19. Study background: PBMCs, B-cell-depleted T cells, or T cells provided the cDNA or gDNA that made up the material.

Germline V gene lookup returns CDR1 MNHEY and CDR2 SVGAGI. The V segment lost 6 bases and the J segment 9 bases; nucleotides outside the gene matches: 9. This CDR3 has 14 residues. In the study's own analysis: Researchers report that nucleated cell counts were estimated from reference gene primer amplification. The method was immunoSEQ multiplex PCR; TCRdb's version includes in-frame clones alone and lacks a portion of them. V, J and clone size derive from that table, while D and trimming were established from the DNA sequence. The data hold around 45,000 clones, with almost 85% observed a single time.

V and J are TRBV6-5 and TRBJ1-5; 9 positions match TRBD1. The TCR was taken from a woman in her sixties or seventies with acute or convalescent COVID-19. The specimen was peripheral blood. The CDR3 spells CASSARDRARPQHF. The CDR3 bases are TGTGCCAGCAGCGCCAGGGACAGGGCAAGGCCCCAGCATTTT.